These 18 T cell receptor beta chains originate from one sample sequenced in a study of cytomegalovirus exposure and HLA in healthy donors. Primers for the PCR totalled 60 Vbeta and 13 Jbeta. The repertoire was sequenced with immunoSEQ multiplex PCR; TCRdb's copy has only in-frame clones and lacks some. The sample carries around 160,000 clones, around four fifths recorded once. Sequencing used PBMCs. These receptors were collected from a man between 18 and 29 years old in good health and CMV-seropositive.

The CDR3 spells CASSPGHKNTEAFF. The CDR3 region has the DNA TGTGCCAGCAGCCCGGGACACAAGAACACTGAAGCTTTCTTT. The gene calls are TRBV9 and TRBJ1-1, with a possible D match to TRBD1 (6 bases). CDR1 is SGDLS, CDR2 YYNGEE, per germline. With 4 bases removed from V and 1 base from J, the gap between germline ends came to 11 bases. The CDR3 runs to 14 residues.

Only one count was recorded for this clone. Here the CDR3 reads CASRATGNTEAFF. CDR3 DNA sequence: TGTGCCAGTAGAGCGACGGGGAACACTGAAGCTTTCTTT. The V and J genes are TRBV19 and TRBJ1-1, with D uncertain. There are 13 residues in the CDR3. Germline CDR1 is LNHDA and CDR2 is SQIVND (reference sequence). V was cut by 6 bases and J by 1 base, with 9 bases left in between.

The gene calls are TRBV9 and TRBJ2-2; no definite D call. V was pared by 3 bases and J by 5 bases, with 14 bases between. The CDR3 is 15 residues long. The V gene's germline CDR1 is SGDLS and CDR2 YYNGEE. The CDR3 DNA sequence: TGTGCCAGCAGCGGGGCTGGCAGTGTTACCGGGGAGCTGTTTTTT. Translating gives CASSGAGSVTGELFF.

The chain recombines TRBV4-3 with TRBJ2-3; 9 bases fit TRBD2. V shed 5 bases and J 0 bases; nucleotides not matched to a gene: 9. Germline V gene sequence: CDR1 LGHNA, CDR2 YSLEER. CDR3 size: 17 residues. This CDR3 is CASSDRLAAYSTDTQYF. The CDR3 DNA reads TGCGCCAGCAGCGATAGACTAGCGGCCTATAGCACAGATACGCAGTATTTT.

CDR3 in DNA: TGTGCCAGCAGCCCCCGGACAGGGCTCGCCTACGAGCAGTACTTC. It yields the protein CASSPRTGLAYEQYF. The V and J genes are TRBV7-9 and TRBJ2-5; the match to TRBD1 covers 8 bases. Judging by the DNA end, TRBJ2-7 fits better; the J call may be wrong. The CDR3 has 15 residues. CDR1 is SEHNR, CDR2 FQNEAQ, per germline (reference sequence).

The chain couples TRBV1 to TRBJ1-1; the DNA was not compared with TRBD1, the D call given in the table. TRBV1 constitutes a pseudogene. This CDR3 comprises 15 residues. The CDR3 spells CTSSHRPPGALEAFF. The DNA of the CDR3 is TGCACCAGCAGCCACCGCCCCCCAGGGGCCCTTGAAGCTTTCTTT.

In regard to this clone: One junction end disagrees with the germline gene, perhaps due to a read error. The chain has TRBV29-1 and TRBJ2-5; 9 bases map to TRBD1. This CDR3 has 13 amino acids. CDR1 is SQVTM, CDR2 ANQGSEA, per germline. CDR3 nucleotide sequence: TGCAGCGGTGAACAGGGGGCCTCTGCGACCCAGTACTTC. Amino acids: CSGEQGASATQYF.

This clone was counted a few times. For the CDR3, the DNA is TGTGCCAGCAGTTTCCGGGGAGAACTAGCCAAAAACATTCAGTACTTC. This codes for CASSFRGELAKNIQYF. V usage is TRBV27 and J usage is TRBJ2-4, with a weak D call TRBD2 (5 bases). From germline, CDR1 is MNHEY and CDR2 SMNVEV (reference sequence). The CDR3 contains 16 residues. V lost 3 bases and J lost 0, with 12 bases in between.

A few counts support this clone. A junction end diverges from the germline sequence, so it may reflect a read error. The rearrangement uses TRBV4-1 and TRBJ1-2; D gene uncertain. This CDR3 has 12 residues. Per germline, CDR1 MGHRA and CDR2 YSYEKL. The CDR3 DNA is TGCGCCAGCAGCCAAGATGGTAGACTGGTGGCCTTC. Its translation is CASSQDGRLVAF.

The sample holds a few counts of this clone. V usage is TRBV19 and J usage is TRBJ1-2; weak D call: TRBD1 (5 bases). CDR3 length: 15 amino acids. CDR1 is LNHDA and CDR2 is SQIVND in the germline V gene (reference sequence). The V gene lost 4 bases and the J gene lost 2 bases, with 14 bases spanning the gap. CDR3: CASSTPGGANYGYTF. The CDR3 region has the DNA TGTGCCAGTAGTACACCGGGAGGGGCGAACTATGGCTACACCTTC.

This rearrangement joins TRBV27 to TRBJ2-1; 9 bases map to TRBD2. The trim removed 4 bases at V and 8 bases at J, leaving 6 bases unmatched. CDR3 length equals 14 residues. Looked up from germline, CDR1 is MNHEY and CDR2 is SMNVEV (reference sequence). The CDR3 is CASSSLAGAHEQFF. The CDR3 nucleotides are TGTGCCAGCAGTTCCTTAGCGGGAGCCCATGAGCAGTTCTTC.

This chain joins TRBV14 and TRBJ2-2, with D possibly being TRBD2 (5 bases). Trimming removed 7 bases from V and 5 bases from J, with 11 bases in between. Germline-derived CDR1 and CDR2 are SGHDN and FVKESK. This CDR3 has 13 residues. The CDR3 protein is CASTPGVTGELFF. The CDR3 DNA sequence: TGTGCCAGCACCCCCGGGGTGACCGGGGAGCTGTTTTTT.

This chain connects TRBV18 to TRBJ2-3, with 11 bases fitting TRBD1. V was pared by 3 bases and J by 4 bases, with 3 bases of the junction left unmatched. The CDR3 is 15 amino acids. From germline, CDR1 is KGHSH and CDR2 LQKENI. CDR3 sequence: CASSPGQGASDTQYF. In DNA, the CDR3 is TGTGCCAGCTCACCCGGACAGGGGGCATCAGATACGCAGTATTTT.

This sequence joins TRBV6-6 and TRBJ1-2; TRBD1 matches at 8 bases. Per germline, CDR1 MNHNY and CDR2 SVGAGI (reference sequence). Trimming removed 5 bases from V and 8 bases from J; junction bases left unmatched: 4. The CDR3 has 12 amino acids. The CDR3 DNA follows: TGTGCCAGCAGTCAGGACAGGGCCGGCTACACCTTC. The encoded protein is CASSQDRAGYTF.

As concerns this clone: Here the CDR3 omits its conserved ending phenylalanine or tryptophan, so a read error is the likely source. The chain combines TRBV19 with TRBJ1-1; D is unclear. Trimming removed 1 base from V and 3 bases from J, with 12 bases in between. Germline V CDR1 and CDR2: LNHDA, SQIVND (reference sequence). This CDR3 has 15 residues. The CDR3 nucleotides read TGTGCCAGTAGTATAGGTGGGGTGGCGGACACTGAAGCTTTCTCT. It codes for CASSIGGVADTEAFS.

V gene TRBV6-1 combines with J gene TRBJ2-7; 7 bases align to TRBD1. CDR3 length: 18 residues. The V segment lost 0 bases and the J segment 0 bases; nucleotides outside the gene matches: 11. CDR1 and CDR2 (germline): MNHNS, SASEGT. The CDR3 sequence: CASSEARGQKISSYEQYF. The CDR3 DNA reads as TGTGCCAGCAGTGAAGCCCGGGGACAGAAAATTAGCTCCTACGAGCAGTACTTC.

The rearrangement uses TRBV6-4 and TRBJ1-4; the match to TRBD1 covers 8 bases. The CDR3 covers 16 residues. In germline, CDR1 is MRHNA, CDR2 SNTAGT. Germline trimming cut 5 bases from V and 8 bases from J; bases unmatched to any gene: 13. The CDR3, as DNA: TGTGCCAGCAGTTCCGACCCGGGACAGGCCGTAGAAAAACTGTTTTTT. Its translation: CASSSDPGQAVEKLFF.

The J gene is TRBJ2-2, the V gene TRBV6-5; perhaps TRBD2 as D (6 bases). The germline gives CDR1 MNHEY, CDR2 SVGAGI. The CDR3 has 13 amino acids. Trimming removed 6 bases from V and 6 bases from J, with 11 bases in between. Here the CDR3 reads CASSRGTAGELFF. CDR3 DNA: TGTGCCAGCAGCCGCGGGACGGCCGGGGAGCTGTTTTTT.